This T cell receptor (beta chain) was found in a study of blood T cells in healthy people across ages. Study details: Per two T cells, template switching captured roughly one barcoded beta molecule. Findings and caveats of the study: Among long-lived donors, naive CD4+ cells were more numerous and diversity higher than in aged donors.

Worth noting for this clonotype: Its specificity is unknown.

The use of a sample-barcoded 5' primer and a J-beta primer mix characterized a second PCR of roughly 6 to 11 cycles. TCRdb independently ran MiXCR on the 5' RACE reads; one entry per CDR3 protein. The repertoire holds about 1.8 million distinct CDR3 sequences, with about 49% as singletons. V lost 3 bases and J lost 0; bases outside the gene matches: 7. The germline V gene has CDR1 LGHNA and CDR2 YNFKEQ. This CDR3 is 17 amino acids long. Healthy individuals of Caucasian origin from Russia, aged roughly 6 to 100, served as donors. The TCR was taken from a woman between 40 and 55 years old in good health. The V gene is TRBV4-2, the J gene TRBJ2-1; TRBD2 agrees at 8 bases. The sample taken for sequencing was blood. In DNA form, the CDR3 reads TGTGCCAGCAGCCACAGCGGGGGACCTTTCTCCTACAATGAGCAGTTCTTC. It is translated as CASSHSGGPFSYNEQFF.